The 27 T cell receptor beta chains presented below share a single source sample, sequenced in a study of control samples from healthy donors and cancer patients. Clones were read by immunoSEQ multiplex PCR, and TCRdb kept only the in-frame ones, dropping some. The table records 200,000 to 250,000 clones, just under 95% of them present only once. Sequenced: blood. All receptors come from a man aged 50 to 59 in good health.

The V gene is TRBV5-6, the J gene TRBJ1-6; 7 bases agree with TRBD1. V lost 0 bases, J lost 7 bases, and 13 bases stayed unmatched. This CDR3 comprises 18 residues. Germline V lookup: CDR1 SGHDT, CDR2 YYEEEE. In DNA form, the CDR3 reads TGTGCCAGCAGCTTGGTGCTCCCAGGGGGGGCGCGAAATTCACCCCTCCACTTT. Its translation: CASSLVLPGGARNSPLHF.

This chain links TRBV7-6 with TRBJ1-1, with D maybe TRBD1 (6 bases). The germline V gene encodes CDR1 SGHVS and CDR2 FNYEAQ. The CDR3 totals 13 residues. V lost 5 bases and J lost 1, with 8 bases in between. The CDR3 DNA reads as TGTGCCAGCAGCCGAGGGGGGAACACTGAAGCTTTCTTT. It is translated as CASSRGGNTEAFF.

The V call is TRBV28, the J call TRBJ1-1, with TRBD1 matching over 7 bases. V shed 1 base and J 10 bases; nucleotides not matched to a gene: 3. The germline V gene has CDR1 MDHEN and CDR2 SYDVKM. The CDR3 length is 12 residues. CDR3 bases: TGTGCCAGCAGTTTATCGAGGGGGCGAGCTTTCTTT. Amino acid sequence: CASSLSRGRAFF.

This clone was detected only once. V is TRBV27 and J is TRBJ1-5; a possible D gene is TRBD1 (6 bases). This CDR3 comprises 14 residues. V was trimmed by 3 bases and J by 1 base, leaving 7 bases between them. The germline CDR1 and CDR2 sequences are MNHEY and SMNVEV (reference sequence). The CDR3 coding sequence is TGTGCCAGCAGTTTCAGGGGAAGCAATCAGCCCCAGCATTTT. Its translation is CASSFRGSNQPQHF.

The chain uses TRBV7-2 and TRBJ1-5; unclear D gene. Germline V CDR1 and CDR2: SGHTA, FQGNSA. V was shortened by 1 base and J by 5 bases, with 9 bases between the two germline ends. This CDR3 has 14 amino acids. The CDR3 loop is CASSLGGRHQPQHF. In DNA, the CDR3 is TGTGCCAGCAGCTTAGGGGGTCGCCATCAGCCCCAGCATTTT.

V usage is TRBV10-1 and J usage is TRBJ1-6; no clear D gene. From germline, CDR1 is WNHNN and CDR2 SYGVQD (reference sequence). Trimming cost V 8 bases and J 0 bases, with 11 bases left between them. This CDR3 region has 15 residues. CDR3 loop: CASSSGSSYNSPLHF. The DNA of the CDR3 is TGCGCCAGCTCCTCGGGGAGCTCCTATAATTCACCCCTCCACTTT.

The chain employs TRBV19 and TRBJ1-6; 8 positions agree with TRBD1. The CDR3 has 13 amino acids. Germline V lookup: CDR1 LNHDA, CDR2 SQIVND (reference sequence). V trimming: 6 bases; J trimming: 7 bases; junction bases outside the gene matches: 2. The DNA for the CDR3 is TGTGCCAGTAGCGGACAGGGAAATTCACCCCTCCACTTT. This codes for CASSGQGNSPLHF.

The V call is TRBV4-1, the J call TRBJ2-7; TRBD2 agrees at 8 bases. The CDR3 has 15 residues. The V segment lost 0 bases and the J segment 4 bases; nucleotides outside the gene matches: 5. In germline, CDR1 is MGHRA, CDR2 YSYEKL. The chain's CDR3 is CASSQDGTRRYEQYF. In DNA form, the CDR3 reads TGCGCCAGCAGCCAAGATGGGACTAGAAGATACGAGCAGTACTTC.

The chain couples TRBV4-2 to TRBJ1-2; 12 bases agree with TRBD1. The CDR3 is 15 amino acids. Germline values: CDR1 LGHNA, CDR2 YNFKEQ. Trimming removed 3 bases from V and 8 bases from J; junction bases left unmatched: 7. The CDR3 region is CASSQAGDRGRGYTF. The CDR3 region has the DNA TGTGCCAGCAGCCAGGCCGGGGACAGGGGGCGAGGCTACACCTTC.

This chain links TRBV10-3 with TRBJ2-1; 7 bases are shared with TRBD1. The CDR3 is made up of 15 amino acids. CDR1 ENHRY and CDR2 SYGVKD come from the germline V gene. The V gene end was trimmed by 6 bases and the J gene end by 8 bases; junction bases not matched to a gene: 13. This CDR3 is CAIRLNRGPADEQFF. The CDR3 DNA reads TGTGCCATCAGACTAAACAGGGGCCCGGCTGATGAGCAGTTCTTC.

V and J are TRBV6-5 and TRBJ1-4; no clear D gene. Germline assignment: CDR1 MNHEY and CDR2 SVGAGI. This CDR3 is 10 amino acids long. The ends were cut back, 11 bases at V and 4 bases at J, with 5 bases in the middle. In nucleotides, the CDR3 is TGTGCCGCCCTTAATGAAAAACTGTTTTTT. It is translated as CAALNEKLFF.

This chain uses TRBV6-1 with TRBJ1-5; weak D call: TRBD1 (6 bases). The CDR3 has 15 residues. V lost 3 bases, J lost 0 bases, and 9 bases lay in between. CDR1 and CDR2 (germline): MNHNS, SASEGT. In DNA form, the CDR3 reads TGTGCCAGCAGTGATGGACAGTATAGCAATCAGCCCCAGCATTTT. The encoded protein is CASSDGQYSNQPQHF.

The chain links TRBV5-5 to TRBJ2-2; possible D gene TRBD1, 6 bases. There are 15 residues in the CDR3. Germline V gene sequence: CDR1 SGHKS, CDR2 YYEKEE (reference sequence). Trimming left V 1 base short and J 5 bases short, with 12 bases between. The CDR3 DNA sequence: TGTGCCAGCAGCTTGAACAGGGTCGATACCGGGGAGCTGTTTTTT. The encoded protein is CASSLNRVDTGELFF.

This chain joins TRBV3-1 (or the pseudogene TRBV3-2) and TRBJ2-2, with 10 bases aligning to TRBD1. CDR1 and CDR2 from the germline V gene are LGHDT and YNNKEL (reference sequence). This CDR3 comprises 16 residues. J gave up 5 bases and V 7 bases, and 10 bases lay outside the gene matches. The CDR3 region has the DNA TGTGCCAGCAACCCCCGGGACAGGGGTTTTACCGGGGAGCTGTTTTTT. It is translated as CASNPRDRGFTGELFF.

The J gene is TRBJ2-7, the V gene TRBV24-1, with 8 positions matching TRBD1. With V trimmed by 7 bases and J by 0 bases, 1 base remained unmatched. The CDR3 runs 13 residues. Germline CDR1 KGHDR, CDR2 SFDVKD. The CDR3 DNA reads as TGTGCCACCAGAGGACAGGGCTCCTACGAGCAGTACTTC. Protein: CATRGQGSYEQYF.

The chain employs TRBV19 and TRBJ2-1, with 9 bases fitting TRBD1. V lost 10 bases, J lost 5 bases, and 3 bases stayed unmatched. Per germline, CDR1 LNHDA and CDR2 SQIVND (reference sequence). The CDR3 runs to 12 residues. The CDR3 DNA follows: TGTGCCATCCGGGACAGGGACAATGAGCAGTTCTTC. Protein sequence: CAIRDRDNEQFF.

The chain links TRBV5-1 to TRBJ1-3; no reliable D call. Trimming shortened V by 4 bases and J by 2 bases, and 7 bases separated the two germline ends. CDR1 SGHRS and CDR2 YFSETQ come from the germline V gene. The CDR3 extends over 13 amino acids. The CDR3 DNA sequence: TGCGCCAGCAGCACCGGACCTGGAAACACCATATATTTT. Encoded protein: CASSTGPGNTIYF. The full variable domain, its missing parts supplied by reference TRBV5-1 and TRBJ1-3, is KAGVTQTPRYLIKTRGQQVTLSCSPISGHRSVSWYQQTPGQGLQFLFEYFSETQRNKGNFPGRFSGRQFSNSRSEMNVSTLELGDSALYLCASSTGPGNTIYFGEGSWLTVV.

The chain links TRBV6-5 to TRBJ1-1; D not certain. Germline CDR1 MNHEY, CDR2 SVGAGI. With 2 bases removed from V and 1 base from J, the gap between germline ends came to 14 bases. The CDR3 runs to 16 residues. The CDR3 DNA reads as TGTGCCAGCAGTTACGGTCTAGTTGTGGGGAACACTGAAGCTTTCTTT. It specifies CASSYGLVVGNTEAFF.

The rearrangement uses TRBV28 and TRBJ2-7, with TRBD1 identical over 10 bases. The CDR3 length is 15 residues. Germline V lookup: CDR1 MDHEN, CDR2 SYDVKM. The V gene end was trimmed by 5 bases and the J gene end by 3 bases; junction bases not matched to a gene: 7. CDR3 DNA: TGTGCCAGCAGTCCCCCGACAGGGGGCGGCTACGAGCAGTACTTC. Translation gives CASSPPTGGGYEQYF.

This clone has a handful of counts. The chain is built from TRBV6-4 and TRBJ2-1, with TRBD1 identical over 9 bases. This CDR3 comprises 15 residues. The J segment lost 4 bases and the V segment lost 4 bases, leaving 5 bases of the junction unmatched. Germline-derived CDR1 and CDR2 are MRHNA and SNTAGT. Here the CDR3 reads CASSVQTGGYNEQFF. The CDR3, as DNA: TGTGCCAGCAGTGTCCAGACAGGGGGATACAATGAGCAGTTCTTC.

The chain carries TRBV21-1 and TRBJ2-7; TRBD2, the D gene given by the table, was not confirmed from the DNA. TRBV21-1 counts as a pseudogene. CDR3 length: 11 amino acids. In nucleotides, the CDR3 is TGTGCCAGCAGCTCCACGGACGAGCAGTACGTC. Its protein is CASSSTDEQYV.

This rearrangement joins TRBV29-1 to TRBJ2-2; 9 bases match TRBD1. This CDR3 contains 14 residues. Trimming took 2 bases from V and 4 from J; bases not matched to a gene: 2. CDR1 is SQVTM, CDR2 ANQGSEA, per germline. The CDR3 DNA is TGCAGCGTTGAAAAGACAGGGGGCACCGGGGAGCTGTTTTTT. Protein product: CSVEKTGGTGELFF.

V and J are TRBV10-3 and TRBJ2-3, with TRBD2 identical over 14 bases. After removal of 10 bases from V and 5 bases from J, the junction contained 2 bases not matched to a gene. CDR1 is ENHRY and CDR2 is SYGVKD in the germline V gene. This CDR3 contains 13 residues. The CDR3, as DNA: TGTGCCACCGGGACTAGCGGGAGAGATACGCAGTATTTT. It yields the protein CATGTSGRDTQYF.

V and J are TRBV5-8 and TRBJ1-1; 11 nucleotides agree with TRBD1. V trimming: 4 bases; J trimming: 3 bases; junction bases outside the gene matches: 11. The germline gives CDR1 SGHTS, CDR2 YDEGEE. This CDR3 contains 17 residues. CDR3 nucleotides: TGTGCCAGCAGCACGGGCTCCGGGACAGGGGGGGACACTGAAGCTTTCTTT. Translated: CASSTGSGTGGDTEAFF.

The rearrangement links TRBV30 to TRBJ1-1; D gene ambiguous. Trimming left V 3 bases short and J 0 bases short, with 8 bases between. The CDR3 has 13 amino acids. The germline gives CDR1 GTSNPN, CDR2 SVGIG (reference sequence). The CDR3, as DNA: TGTGCCTGGAGCCGAAGGGTGAACACTGAAGCTTTCTTT. The encoded protein is CAWSRRVNTEAFF.

J is TRBJ1-1 and V is TRBV4-1; possibly TRBD1 for D (6 bases). The CDR3 runs to 16 residues. The V and J ends lost 0 bases and 2 bases respectively, with 13 bases between them. Germline values: CDR1 MGHRA, CDR2 YSYEKL. The CDR3 bases are TGCGCCAGCAGCCAAGAAGGGGGGGGAATTAACACTGAAGCTTTCTTT. Translating it yields CASSQEGGGINTEAFF.

This chain links TRBV2 with TRBJ2-5, with D uncertain. The germline gives CDR1 SNHLY, CDR2 FYNNEI. The CDR3 has 11 amino acids. V was clipped by 4 bases and J by 5 bases, with 5 bases between them. CDR3 residues: CASSGRETQYF. The CDR3 bases are TGTGCCAGCAGTGGTAGGGAGACCCAGTACTTC.